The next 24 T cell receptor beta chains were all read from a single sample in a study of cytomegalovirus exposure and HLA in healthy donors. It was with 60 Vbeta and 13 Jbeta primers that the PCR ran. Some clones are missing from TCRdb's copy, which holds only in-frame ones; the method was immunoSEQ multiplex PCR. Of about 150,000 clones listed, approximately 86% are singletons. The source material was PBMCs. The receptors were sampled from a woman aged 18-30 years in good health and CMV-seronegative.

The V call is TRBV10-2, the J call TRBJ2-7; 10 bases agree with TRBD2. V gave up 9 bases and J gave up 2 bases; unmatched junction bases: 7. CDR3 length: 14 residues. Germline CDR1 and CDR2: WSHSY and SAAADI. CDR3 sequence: CASSGLAATYEQYF. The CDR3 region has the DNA TGCGCCAGTTCTGGACTAGCGGCGACCTACGAGCAGTACTTC.

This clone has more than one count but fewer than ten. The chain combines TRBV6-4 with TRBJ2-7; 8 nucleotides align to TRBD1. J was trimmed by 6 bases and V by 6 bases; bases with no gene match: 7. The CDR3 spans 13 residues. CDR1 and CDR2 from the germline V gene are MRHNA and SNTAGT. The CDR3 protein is CASRDREASEQYF. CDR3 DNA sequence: TGTGCCAGCAGGGACAGGGAGGCTAGCGAGCAGTACTTC.

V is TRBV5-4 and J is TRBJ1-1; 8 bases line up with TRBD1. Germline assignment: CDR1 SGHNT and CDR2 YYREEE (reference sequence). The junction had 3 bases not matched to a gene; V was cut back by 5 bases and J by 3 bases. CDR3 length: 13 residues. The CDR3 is CASRTGEYTEAFF. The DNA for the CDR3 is TGTGCCAGCAGGACAGGGGAGTACACTGAAGCTTTCTTT.

The CDR3 bases are TGCGCCAGCAGGGGAGGGATGACCGGAAACACCATATATTTT. Protein product: CASRGGMTGNTIYF. The chain carries TRBV5-1 and TRBJ1-3; D unresolved. V shed 5 bases and J shed 4 bases, with 13 bases lying between them. CDR3 length: 14 amino acids. Germline CDR1 is SGHRS and CDR2 is YFSETQ.

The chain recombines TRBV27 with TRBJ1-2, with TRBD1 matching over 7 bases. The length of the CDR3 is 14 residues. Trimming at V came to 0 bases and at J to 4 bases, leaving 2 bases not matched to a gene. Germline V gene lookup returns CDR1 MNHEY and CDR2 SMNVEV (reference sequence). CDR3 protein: CASSLSGGGYGYTF. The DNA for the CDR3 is TGTGCCAGCAGTTTATCAGGGGGCGGCTATGGCTACACCTTC.

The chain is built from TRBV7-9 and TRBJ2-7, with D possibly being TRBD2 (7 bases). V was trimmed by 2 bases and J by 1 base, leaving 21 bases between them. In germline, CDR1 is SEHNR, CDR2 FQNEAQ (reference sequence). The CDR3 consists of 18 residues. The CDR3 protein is CASSLLGGGTRGSYEQYF. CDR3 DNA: TGTGCCAGCAGCTTATTAGGGGGGGGAACCCGGGGTTCCTACGAGCAGTACTTC.

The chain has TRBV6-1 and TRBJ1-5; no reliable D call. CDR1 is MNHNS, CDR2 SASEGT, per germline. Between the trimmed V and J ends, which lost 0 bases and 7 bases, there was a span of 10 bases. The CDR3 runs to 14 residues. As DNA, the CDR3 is TGTGCCAGCAGTGAAGCGGCGGGGTACCAGCCCCAGCATTTT. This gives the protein CASSEAAGYQPQHF.

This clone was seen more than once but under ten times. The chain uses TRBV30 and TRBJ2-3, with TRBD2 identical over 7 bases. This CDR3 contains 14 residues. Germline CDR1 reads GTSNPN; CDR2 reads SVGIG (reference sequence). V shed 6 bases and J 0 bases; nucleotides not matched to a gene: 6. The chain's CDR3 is CACTWGGSTDTQYF. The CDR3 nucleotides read TGTGCCTGTACATGGGGGGGAAGCACAGATACGCAGTATTTT. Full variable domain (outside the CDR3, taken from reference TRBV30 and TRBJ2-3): SQTIHQWPATLVQPVGSPLSLECTVEGTSNPNLYWYRQAAGRGLQLLFYSVGIGQISSEVPQNLSASRPQDRQFILSSKKLLLSDSGFYLCACTWGGSTDTQYFGPGTRLTVL.

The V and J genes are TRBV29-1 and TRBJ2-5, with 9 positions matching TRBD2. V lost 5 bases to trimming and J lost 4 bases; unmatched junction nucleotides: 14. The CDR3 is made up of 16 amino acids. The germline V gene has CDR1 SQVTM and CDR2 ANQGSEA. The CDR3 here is CSVRWRGGGPGETQYF. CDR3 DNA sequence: TGCAGCGTTCGATGGCGGGGGGGAGGCCCCGGAGAGACCCAGTACTTC.

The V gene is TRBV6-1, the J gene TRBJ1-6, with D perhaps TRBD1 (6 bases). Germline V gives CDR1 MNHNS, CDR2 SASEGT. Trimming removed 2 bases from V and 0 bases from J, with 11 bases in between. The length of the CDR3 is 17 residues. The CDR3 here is CASSELDRSSYNSPLHF. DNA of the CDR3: TGTGCCAGCAGTGAATTAGACAGGAGCTCCTATAATTCACCCCTCCACTTT.

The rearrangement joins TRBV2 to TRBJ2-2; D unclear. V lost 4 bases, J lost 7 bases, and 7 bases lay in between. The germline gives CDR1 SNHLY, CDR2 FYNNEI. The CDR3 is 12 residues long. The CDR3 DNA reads TGTGCCAGCAGTGGAGGTTTCGGGGAGCTGTTTTTT. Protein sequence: CASSGGFGELFF. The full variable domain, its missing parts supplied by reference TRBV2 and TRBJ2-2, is EPEVTQTPSHQVTQMGQEVILRCVPISNHLYFYWYRQILGQKVEFLVSFYNNEISEKSEIFDDQFSVERPDGSNFTLKIRSTKLEDSAMYFCASSGGFGELFFGEGSRLTVL.

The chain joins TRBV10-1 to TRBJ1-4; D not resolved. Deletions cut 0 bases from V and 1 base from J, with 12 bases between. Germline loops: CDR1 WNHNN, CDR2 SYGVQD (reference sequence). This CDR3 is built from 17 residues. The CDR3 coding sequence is TGCGCCAGCAGTGAGTCGTTCCGGGAGGAAACTAATGAAAAACTGTTTTTT. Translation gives CASSESFREETNEKLFF.

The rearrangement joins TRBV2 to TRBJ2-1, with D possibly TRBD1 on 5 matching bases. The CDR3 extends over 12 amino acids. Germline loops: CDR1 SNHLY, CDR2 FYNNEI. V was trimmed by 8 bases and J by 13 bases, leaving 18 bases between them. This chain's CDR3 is CASEMGRPPQFF. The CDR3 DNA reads TGTGCCAGCGAAATGGGGCGACCACCCCAGTTCTTC.

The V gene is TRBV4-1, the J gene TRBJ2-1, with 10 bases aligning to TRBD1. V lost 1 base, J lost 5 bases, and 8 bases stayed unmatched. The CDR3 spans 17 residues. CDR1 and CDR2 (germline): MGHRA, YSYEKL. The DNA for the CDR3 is TGCGCCAGCAGCCAAGGGAAAGACAGGGGGCTTGACAATGAGCAGTTCTTC. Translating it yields CASSQGKDRGLDNEQFF.

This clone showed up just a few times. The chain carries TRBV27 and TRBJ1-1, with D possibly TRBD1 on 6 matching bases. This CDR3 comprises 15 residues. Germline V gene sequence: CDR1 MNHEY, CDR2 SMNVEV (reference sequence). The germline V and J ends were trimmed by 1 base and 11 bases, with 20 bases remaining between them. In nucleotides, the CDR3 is TGTGCCAGCAGTTTATTTTCTCTGGGGGCCCCCGCGGCTTTCTTT. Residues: CASSLFSLGAPAAFF.

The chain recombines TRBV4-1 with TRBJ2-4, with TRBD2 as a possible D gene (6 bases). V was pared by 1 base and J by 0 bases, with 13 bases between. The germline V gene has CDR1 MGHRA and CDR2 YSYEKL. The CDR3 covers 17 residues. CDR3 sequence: CASSQGVGRGAKNIQYF. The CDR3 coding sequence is TGCGCCAGCAGCCAAGGGGTCGGGAGAGGAGCCAAAAACATTCAGTACTTC.

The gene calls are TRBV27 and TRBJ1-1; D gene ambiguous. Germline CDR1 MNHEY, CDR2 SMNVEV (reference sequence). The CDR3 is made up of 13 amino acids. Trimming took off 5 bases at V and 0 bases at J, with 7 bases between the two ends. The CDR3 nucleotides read TGTGCCAGCAGTAGCCCAATGAACACTGAAGCTTTCTTT. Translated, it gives CASSSPMNTEAFF.

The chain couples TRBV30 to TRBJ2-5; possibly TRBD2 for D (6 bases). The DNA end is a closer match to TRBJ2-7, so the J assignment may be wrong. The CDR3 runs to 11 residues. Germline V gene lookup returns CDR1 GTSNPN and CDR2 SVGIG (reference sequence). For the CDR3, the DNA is TGTGCCTGGAGCGGGAGTTACGAGCAGTACTTC. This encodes CAWSGSYEQYF.

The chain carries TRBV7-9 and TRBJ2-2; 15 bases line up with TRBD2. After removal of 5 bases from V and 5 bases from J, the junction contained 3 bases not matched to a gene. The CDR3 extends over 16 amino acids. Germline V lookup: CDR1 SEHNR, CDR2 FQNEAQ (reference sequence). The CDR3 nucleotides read TGTGCCAGCAGCGCGGGACTAGCGGGAGGAACCGGGGAGCTGTTTTTT. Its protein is CASSAGLAGGTGELFF.

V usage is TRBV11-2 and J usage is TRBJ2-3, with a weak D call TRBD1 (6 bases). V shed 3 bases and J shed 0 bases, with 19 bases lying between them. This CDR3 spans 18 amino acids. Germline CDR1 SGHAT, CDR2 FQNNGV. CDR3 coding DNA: TGTGCCAGCAGCTTCACCGGGACAACTACTTTTAGCACAGATACGCAGTATTTT. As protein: CASSFTGTTTFSTDTQYF.

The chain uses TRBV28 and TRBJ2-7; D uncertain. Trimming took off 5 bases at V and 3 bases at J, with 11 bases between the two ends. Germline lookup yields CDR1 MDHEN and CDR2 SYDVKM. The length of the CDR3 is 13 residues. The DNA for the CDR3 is TGTGCCAGCAGTCTCCCCTCCTACTACGAGCAGTACTTC. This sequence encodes CASSLPSYYEQYF.

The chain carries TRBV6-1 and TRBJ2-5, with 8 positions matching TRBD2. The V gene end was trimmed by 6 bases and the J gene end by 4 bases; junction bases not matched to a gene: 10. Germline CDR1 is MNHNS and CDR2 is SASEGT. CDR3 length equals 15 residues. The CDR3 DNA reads TGTGCCAGCAGACGAAGCGGGGGCGGGGGAGAGACCCAGTACTTC. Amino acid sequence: CASRRSGGGGETQYF.

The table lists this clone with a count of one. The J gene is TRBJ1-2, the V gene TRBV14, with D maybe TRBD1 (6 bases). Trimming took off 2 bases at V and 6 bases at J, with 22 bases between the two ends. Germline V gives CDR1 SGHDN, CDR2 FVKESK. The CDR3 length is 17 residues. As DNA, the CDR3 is TGTGCCAGCAGCCAAACCCACGGCCCACAGGGTTATGATGGCTACACCTTC. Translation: CASSQTHGPQGYDGYTF.

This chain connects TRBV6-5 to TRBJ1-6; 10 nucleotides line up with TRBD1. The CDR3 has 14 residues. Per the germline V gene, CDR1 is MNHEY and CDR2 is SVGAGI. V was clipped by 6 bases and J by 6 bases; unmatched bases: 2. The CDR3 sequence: CASSRDRGNSPLHF. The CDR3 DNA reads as TGTGCCAGCAGCCGGGACAGGGGTAATTCACCCCTCCACTTT.